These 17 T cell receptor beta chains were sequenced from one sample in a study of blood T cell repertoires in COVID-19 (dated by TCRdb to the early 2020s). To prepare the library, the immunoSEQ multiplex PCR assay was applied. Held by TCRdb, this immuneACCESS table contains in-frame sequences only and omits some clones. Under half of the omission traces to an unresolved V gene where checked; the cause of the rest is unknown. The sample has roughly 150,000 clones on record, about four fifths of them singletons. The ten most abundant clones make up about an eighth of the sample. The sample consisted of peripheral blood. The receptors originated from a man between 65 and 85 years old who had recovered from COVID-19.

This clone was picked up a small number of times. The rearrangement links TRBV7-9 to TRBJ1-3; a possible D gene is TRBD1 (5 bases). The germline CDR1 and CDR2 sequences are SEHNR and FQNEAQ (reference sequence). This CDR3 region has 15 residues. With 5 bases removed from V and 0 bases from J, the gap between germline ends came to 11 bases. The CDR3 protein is CASSVTQVSGNTIYF. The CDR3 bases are TGTGCCAGCAGCGTTACACAGGTCTCTGGAAACACCATATATTTT.

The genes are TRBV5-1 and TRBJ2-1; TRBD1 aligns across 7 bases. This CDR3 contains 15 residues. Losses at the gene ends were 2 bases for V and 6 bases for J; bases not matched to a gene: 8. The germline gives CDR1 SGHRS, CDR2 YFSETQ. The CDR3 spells CASSLDRVSGNEQFF. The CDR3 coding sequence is TGCGCCAGCAGCTTAGACAGGGTATCGGGCAATGAGCAGTTCTTC.

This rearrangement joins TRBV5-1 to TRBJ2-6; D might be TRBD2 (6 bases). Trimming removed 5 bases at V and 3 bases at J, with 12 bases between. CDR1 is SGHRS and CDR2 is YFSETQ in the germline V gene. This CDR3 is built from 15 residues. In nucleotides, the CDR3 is TGCGCCAGCAGTTACACTAGCAGTGGGGCCAACGTCCTGACTTTC. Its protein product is CASSYTSSGANVLTF.

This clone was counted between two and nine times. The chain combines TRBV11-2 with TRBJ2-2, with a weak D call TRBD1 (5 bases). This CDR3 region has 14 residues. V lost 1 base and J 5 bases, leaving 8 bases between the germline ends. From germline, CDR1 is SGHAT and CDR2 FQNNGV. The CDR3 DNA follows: TGTGCCAGCAGCTTAGTTAGGGGAACCGGGGAGCTGTTTTTT. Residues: CASSLVRGTGELFF.

CDR3 DNA sequence: TGTGCCTGGAGAGGGACAGGGGACGAGCAGTACTTC. The encoded protein is CAWRGTGDEQYF. V is TRBV30 and J is TRBJ2-7; TRBD1 agrees at 10 bases. V shed 3 bases and J 5 bases; nucleotides not matched to a gene: 1. The CDR3 is 12 amino acids. The germline gives CDR1 GTSNPN, CDR2 SVGIG (reference sequence).

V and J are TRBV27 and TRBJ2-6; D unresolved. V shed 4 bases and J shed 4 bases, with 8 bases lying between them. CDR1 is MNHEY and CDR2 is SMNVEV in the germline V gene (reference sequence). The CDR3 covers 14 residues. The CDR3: CASSSHSGANVLTF. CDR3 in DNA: TGTGCCAGCAGTTCTCACTCGGGGGCCAACGTCCTGACTTTC.

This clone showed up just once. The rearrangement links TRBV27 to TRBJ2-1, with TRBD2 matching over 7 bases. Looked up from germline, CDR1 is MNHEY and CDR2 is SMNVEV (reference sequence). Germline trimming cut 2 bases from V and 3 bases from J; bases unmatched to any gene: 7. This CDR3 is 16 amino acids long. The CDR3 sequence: CASSLVREIIYNEQFF. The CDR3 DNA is TGTGCCAGCAGTTTAGTGCGGGAGATTATCTACAATGAGCAGTTCTTC.

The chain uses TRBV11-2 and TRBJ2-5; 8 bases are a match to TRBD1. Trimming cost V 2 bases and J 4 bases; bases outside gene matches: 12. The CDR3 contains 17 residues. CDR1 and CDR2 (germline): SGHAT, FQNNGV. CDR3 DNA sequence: TGTGCCAGCAGCTTAAGTTATCGACAGGGGATGGGAGAGACCCAGTACTTC. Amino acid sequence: CASSLSYRQGMGETQYF.

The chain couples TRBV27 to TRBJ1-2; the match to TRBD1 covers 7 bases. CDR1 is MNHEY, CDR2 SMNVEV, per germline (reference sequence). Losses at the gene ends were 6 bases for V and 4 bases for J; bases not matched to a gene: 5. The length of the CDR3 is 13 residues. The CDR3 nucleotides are TGTGCCAGCAGCCCAGGGGGTGGCTATGGCTACACCTTC. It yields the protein CASSPGGGYGYTF.

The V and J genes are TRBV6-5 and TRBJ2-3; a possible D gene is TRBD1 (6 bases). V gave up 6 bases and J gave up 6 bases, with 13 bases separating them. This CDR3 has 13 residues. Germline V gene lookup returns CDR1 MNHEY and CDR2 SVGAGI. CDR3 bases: TGTGCCAGCAGAAAACAGGGTCAGGATACGCAGTATTTT. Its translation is CASRKQGQDTQYF.

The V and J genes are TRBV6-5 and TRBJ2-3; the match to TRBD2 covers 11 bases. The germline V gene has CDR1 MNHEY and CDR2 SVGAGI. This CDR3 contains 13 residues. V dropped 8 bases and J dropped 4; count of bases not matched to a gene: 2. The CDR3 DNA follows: TGTGCCAGCCTAGCGGGAGGATCAGATACGCAGTATTTT. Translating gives CASLAGGSDTQYF.

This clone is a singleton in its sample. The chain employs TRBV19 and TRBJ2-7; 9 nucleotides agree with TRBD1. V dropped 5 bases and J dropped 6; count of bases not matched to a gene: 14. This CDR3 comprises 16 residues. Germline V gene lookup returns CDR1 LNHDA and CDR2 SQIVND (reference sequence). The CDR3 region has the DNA TGTGCCAGTAGTCTGAGGCCGGGACAGGGTTTCTCCGAGCAGTACTTC. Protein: CASSLRPGQGFSEQYF.

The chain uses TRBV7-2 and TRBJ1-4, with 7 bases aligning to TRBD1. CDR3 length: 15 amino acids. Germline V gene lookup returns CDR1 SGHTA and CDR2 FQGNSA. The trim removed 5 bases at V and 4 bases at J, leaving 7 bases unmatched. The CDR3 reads CASSQTGLYNEKLFF. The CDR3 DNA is TGTGCCAGCAGCCAGACAGGGCTCTATAATGAAAAACTGTTTTTT.

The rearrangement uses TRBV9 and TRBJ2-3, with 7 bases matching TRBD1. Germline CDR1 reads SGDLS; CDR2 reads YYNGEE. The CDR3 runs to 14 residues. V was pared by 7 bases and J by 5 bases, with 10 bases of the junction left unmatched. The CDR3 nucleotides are TGTGCCAGCCAGAGGGACAGATCTCAAGATACGCAGTATTTT. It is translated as CASQRDRSQDTQYF.

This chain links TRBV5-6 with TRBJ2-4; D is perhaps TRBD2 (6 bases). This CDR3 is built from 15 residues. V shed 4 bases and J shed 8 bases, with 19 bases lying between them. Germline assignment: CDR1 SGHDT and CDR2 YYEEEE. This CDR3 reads CASSRRGVGTDIQYF. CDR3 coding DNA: TGTGCCAGCAGCCGGCGCGGGGTAGGTACAGACATTCAGTACTTC. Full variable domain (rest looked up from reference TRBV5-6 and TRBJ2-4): DAGVTQSPTHLIKTRGQQVTLRCSPKSGHDTVSWYQQALGQGPQFIFQYYEEEERQRGNFPDRFSGHQFPNYSSELNVNALLLGDSALYLCASSRRGVGTDIQYFGAGTRLSVL.

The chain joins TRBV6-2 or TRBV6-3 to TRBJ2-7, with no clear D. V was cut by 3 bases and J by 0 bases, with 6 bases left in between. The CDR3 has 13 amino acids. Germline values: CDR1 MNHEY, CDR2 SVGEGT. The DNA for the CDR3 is TGTGCCAGCAGTTATCCGAGCTCCTACGAGCAGTACTTC. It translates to CASSYPSSYEQYF.

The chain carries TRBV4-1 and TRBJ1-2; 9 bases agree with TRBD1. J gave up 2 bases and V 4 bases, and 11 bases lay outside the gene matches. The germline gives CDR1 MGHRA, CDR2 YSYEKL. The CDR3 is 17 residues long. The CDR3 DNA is TGCGCCAGCAGCCTCATTCTTCTGGGACAGGGAAACTATGGCTACACCTTC. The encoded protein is CASSLILLGQGNYGYTF.